One and the same sample provided the 3 T cell receptor beta chains below, sequenced in a study of CXCR3-negative and CXCR3-positive naive CD8 T cells. TRB cDNA libraries were made by UMI-labeled 5' RACE. TCRdb processed the 5' RACE reads again and assigns one entry to each CDR3 protein, with no DNA. This table lists around 60,000 distinct CDR3 sequences. Sequencing was done on a sample of naive CXCR3- CD8+ T cells from blood. Subset indicated: CD45RO-CCR7+CD27+CD95- naive CD8+ T cells lacking CXCR3 (TNR3-). The receptors derive from a human donor in good health. Some clones in this sample may be carry-over from other donors' samples.

The CDR3 region is CASSHTDTQYF. This chain links TRBV6-6 with TRBJ2-3. The CDR3 is 11 residues long. Germline CDR1 reads MNHNY; CDR2 reads SVGAGI (reference sequence).

V gene TRBV7-8 combines with J gene TRBJ1-1; TCRdb lists TRBD1, though no DNA is available to test this call. This CDR3 comprises 16 residues. Per the germline V gene, CDR1 is SGHVS and CDR2 is FQNEAQ. This chain's CDR3 is CASSLVGRELNTEAFF.

The V gene is TRBV25-1, the J gene TRBJ1-6. The germline V gene encodes CDR1 MGHDK and CDR2 SYGVNS. This CDR3 is built from 16 residues. CDR3 loop: CASSGLMETRNSPLHF.